The 23 T cell receptor beta chains below come from one sample, sequenced in a study of T cell changes during pregnancy in multiple sclerosis. Only in-frame clones appear in the TCRdb table, and some are missing; sequencing was by immunoSEQ multiplex PCR. In the table there are approximately 30,000 clones, roughly nine tenths of which are singletons. The sample was CD8+ T cells from peripheral blood mononuclear cells, taken before pregnancy. These receptors all stem from a female donor with multiple sclerosis, enrolled in a pregnancy study.

The CDR3 protein is CASSVEGWTEAFF. CDR3 nucleotides: TGTGCCAGCAGTGTAGAGGGATGGACTGAAGCTTTCTTT. The chain combines TRBV6-4 with TRBJ1-1; the D is unclear. V gave up 4 bases and J gave up 5 bases, with 11 bases separating them. Germline V gene sequence: CDR1 MRHNA, CDR2 SNTAGT. CDR3 length: 13 amino acids.

This clone was seen a single time. The chain employs TRBV27 and TRBJ1-1; weak D call: TRBD1 (6 bases). Deletions cut 5 bases from V and 4 bases from J, with 20 bases between. The CDR3 totals 16 residues. Germline values: CDR1 MNHEY, CDR2 SMNVEV (reference sequence). The CDR3 DNA sequence: TGTGCCAGCAGTCCCCCGACAGGATGGTGGCTCACTGAAGCTTTCTTT. Protein sequence: CASSPPTGWWLTEAFF.

The CDR3 is CASSGTREPGELFF. CDR3 bases: TGTGCCAGCAGCGGGACCCGGGAGCCCGGGGAGCTGTTTTTT. The genes are TRBV6-1 and TRBJ2-2, with D perhaps matching TRBD2 (6 bases). Trimming stripped 6 bases from V and 6 bases from J, with 14 bases between. CDR3 size: 14 residues. Germline values: CDR1 MNHNS, CDR2 SASEGT.

The chain employs TRBV6-6 and TRBJ1-6; no reliable D call. This CDR3 comprises 12 residues. V was cut by 3 bases and J by 10 bases, with 7 bases left in between. Germline V CDR1 and CDR2: MNHNY, SVGAGI (reference sequence). The CDR3 sequence: CASSYGRSPLHF. For the CDR3, the DNA is TGTGCCAGCAGTTATGGGCGCTCACCCCTCCACTTT.

The chain joins TRBV6-1 to TRBJ2-1; D is ambiguous. There are 12 residues in the CDR3. V was cut by 8 bases and J by 6 bases, with 11 bases left in between. Per germline, CDR1 MNHNS and CDR2 SASEGT. CDR3 sequence reads: CASQAGFNEQFF. CDR3 DNA sequence: TGTGCCAGCCAGGCAGGCTTCAATGAGCAGTTCTTC.

The rearrangement links TRBV6-5 to TRBJ1-2, with 7 positions matching TRBD1. Germline CDR1 and CDR2: MNHEY and SVGAGI. V dropped 0 bases and J dropped 4; count of bases not matched to a gene: 5. The CDR3 totals 15 residues. The CDR3 reads CASSYSRTGSYGYTF. The CDR3 DNA is TGTGCCAGCAGTTACTCCCGGACAGGTTCCTATGGCTACACCTTC.

This chain uses TRBV6-1 with TRBJ2-3, with TRBD2 matching 11 bases. V gave up 6 bases and J gave up 6 bases; unmatched junction bases: 8. This CDR3 is 15 amino acids long. The germline CDR1 and CDR2 sequences are MNHNS and SASEGT. The CDR3: CASSPIAGGQDTQYF. The CDR3 DNA follows: TGTGCCAGCAGCCCGATAGCGGGGGGGCAGGATACGCAGTATTTT.

The chain links TRBV7-9 to TRBJ2-7, with a weak D call TRBD2 (6 bases). Germline CDR1 and CDR2: SEHNR and FQNEAQ (reference sequence). CDR3 length equals 15 residues. Between the trimmed V and J ends, which lost 2 bases and 5 bases, there was a span of 16 bases. CDR3 DNA sequence: TGTGCCAGCAGCTTAATCCGCGGGGATAGCCACGAGCAGTACTTC. The encoded protein is CASSLIRGDSHEQYF.

The chain links TRBV14 to TRBJ2-1; TRBD2 agrees at 9 bases. CDR1 and CDR2 from the germline V gene are SGHDN and FVKESK. Trimming cost V 3 bases and J 1 base; bases outside gene matches: 4. CDR3 size: 16 residues. The CDR3 reads CASSQTSGISYNEQFF. Here the CDR3 DNA reads TGTGCCAGCAGCCAGACTAGCGGAATTTCCTACAATGAGCAGTTCTTC.

This sequence joins TRBV5-4 and TRBJ2-7; no firm D call. This CDR3 contains 12 residues. V was clipped by 0 bases and J by 3 bases, with 4 bases between them. The germline V gene has CDR1 SGHNT and CDR2 YYREEE (reference sequence). The CDR3 protein is CASSLDNYEQYF. The CDR3 DNA sequence: TGTGCCAGCAGCTTGGATAACTACGAGCAGTACTTC.

V usage is TRBV9 and J usage is TRBJ2-7; TRBD2 is a possible D gene (6 bases). V was pared by 4 bases and J by 5 bases, with 13 bases between. This CDR3 comprises 13 residues. Germline loops: CDR1 SGDLS, CDR2 YYNGEE. The CDR3 sequence is CASSLLEGHEQYF. The CDR3 DNA reads TGTGCCAGCAGCCTCCTGGAGGGCCACGAGCAGTACTTC.

The chain joins TRBV27 to TRBJ1-6; D uncertain. CDR3 length: 14 residues. From germline, CDR1 is MNHEY and CDR2 SMNVEV (reference sequence). V dropped 4 bases and J dropped 7 bases, with 11 bases sitting between them. The CDR3 nucleotides are TGTGCCAGCAGTTGGCTGGGAGGGAATTCACCCCTCCACTTT. Protein sequence: CASSWLGGNSPLHF.

The chain couples TRBV13 to TRBJ1-2; D call uncertain. Trimming cost V 3 bases and J 6 bases, with 8 bases left between them. In germline, CDR1 is PRHDT, CDR2 FYEKMQ (reference sequence). The CDR3 spans 12 residues. The CDR3 protein is CASSFSGNGYTF. CDR3 nucleotides: TGTGCCAGCAGCTTTTCGGGAAATGGCTACACCTTC.

J is TRBJ1-6 and V is TRBV30, with TRBD1 matching over 7 bases. This CDR3 contains 13 residues. After removal of 4 bases from V and 9 bases from J, the junction contained 6 bases not matched to a gene. CDR1 and CDR2 from the germline V gene are GTSNPN and SVGIG (reference sequence). The CDR3 spells CAWKDRVGSPLHF. In DNA, the CDR3 is TGTGCCTGGAAAGACAGGGTCGGTTCACCCCTCCACTTT.

The chain combines TRBV2 with TRBJ2-7; TRBD2 matches 11 bases. V was clipped by 11 bases and J by 3 bases; unmatched bases: 9. The CDR3 covers 14 residues. Germline V CDR1 and CDR2: SNHLY, FYNNEI. CDR3 DNA sequence: TGTGCCTGTAAGCAGCTAGCGGGGGGCTACGAGCAGTACTTC. It is translated as CACKQLAGGYEQYF.

V usage is TRBV11-2 and J usage is TRBJ1-1; 9 bases are shared with TRBD1. Per germline, CDR1 SGHAT and CDR2 FQNNGV. V shed 5 bases and J 0 bases; nucleotides not matched to a gene: 7. This CDR3 has 16 amino acids. CDR3 region: CASSTPGTGLNTEAFF. The CDR3 nucleotides are TGTGCCAGCAGCACACCCGGGACAGGGTTGAACACTGAAGCTTTCTTT. The full variable domain, its missing parts supplied by reference TRBV11-2 and TRBJ1-1, is EAGVAQSPRYKIIEKRQSVAFWCNPISGHATLYWYQQILGQGPKLLIQFQNNGVVDDSQLPKDRFSAERLKGVDSTLKIQPAKLEDSAVYLCASSTPGTGLNTEAFFGQGTRLTVV.

CDR3 coding DNA: TGTGCCTGGTATTCGGATATCGAGGGCCCTGATACGAACACCGGGGAGCTGTTTTTT. Protein product: CAWYSDIEGPDTNTGELFF. The chain couples TRBV30 to TRBJ2-2; D may be TRBD2 (5 bases). V was pared by 5 bases and J by 0 bases, with 25 bases between. Germline CDR1 reads GTSNPN; CDR2 reads SVGIG (reference sequence). CDR3 length: 19 amino acids.

The J gene is TRBJ2-5, the V gene TRBV2; TRBD1 might be the D (5 bases). Trimming stripped 1 base from V and 5 bases from J, with 8 bases between. CDR1 is SNHLY, CDR2 FYNNEI, per germline. This CDR3 is 13 amino acids long. CDR3 in DNA: TGTGCCAGCAGTGAAGGCCCAGGGGAGACCCAGTACTTC. It translates to CASSEGPGETQYF.

For the CDR3, the DNA is TGTGCCAGCAGCTTGGGGGCGACGTATGGCTACACCTTC. This codes for CASSLGATYGYTF. V and J are TRBV5-6 and TRBJ1-2; D ambiguous. V was trimmed by 0 bases and J by 5 bases, leaving 8 bases between them. Germline V lookup: CDR1 SGHDT, CDR2 YYEEEE. The CDR3 has 13 residues.

The chain has TRBV28 and TRBJ1-6; no firm D call. Germline CDR1 MDHEN, CDR2 SYDVKM. CDR3 length equals 18 residues. Trimming pared 6 bases from V and 0 bases from J, leaving 18 bases between. The CDR3 protein is CASSAGVFSASYNSPLHF. CDR3 sequence (DNA): TGTGCCAGCAGCGCCGGGGTATTCTCAGCCTCCTATAATTCACCCCTCCACTTT.

The chain recombines TRBV13 with TRBJ2-2; tentatively, D is TRBD2 (6 bases). CDR1 PRHDT and CDR2 FYEKMQ come from the germline V gene (reference sequence). The CDR3 extends over 15 amino acids. V shed 5 bases and J shed 4 bases, with 14 bases lying between them. In DNA form, the CDR3 reads TGTGCCAGCAGCCCCGGAGGGGAAGGCACCGGGGAGCTGTTTTTT. This encodes CASSPGGEGTGELFF. Variable domain in full (rest from reference TRBV13 and TRBJ2-2): AAGVIQSPRHLIKEKRETATLKCYPIPRHDTVYWYQQGPGQDPQFLISFYEKMQSDKGSIPDRFSAQQFSDYHSELNMSSLELGDSALYFCASSPGGEGTGELFFGEGSRLTVL.

The gene calls are TRBV2 and TRBJ2-3, with 14 bases identical to TRBD2. Germline V lookup: CDR1 SNHLY, CDR2 FYNNEI. The V segment lost 10 bases and the J segment 0 bases; nucleotides outside the gene matches: 9. This CDR3 has 17 residues. The CDR3: CAIPGLAGGKSTDTQYF. The DNA for the CDR3 is TGTGCCATTCCCGGACTAGCGGGGGGCAAAAGCACAGATACGCAGTATTTT.

The rearrangement joins TRBV7-9 to TRBJ2-7; 10 nucleotides line up with TRBD1. CDR3 length equals 16 residues. Germline trimming cut 7 bases from V and 2 bases from J; bases unmatched to any gene: 11. In germline, CDR1 is SEHNR, CDR2 FQNEAQ (reference sequence). The CDR3 loop reads CASTSTQTGGAYEQYF. CDR3 bases: TGTGCCAGCACCTCCACCCAGACAGGGGGCGCCTACGAGCAGTACTTC.